This T cell receptor beta chain was found in a study of beta chain features in type 1 diabetes. Study-wide results and caveats: Across patients, naive, central memory and Treg TCRB repertoires exhibited apparently greater similarity than was observed across healthy donors.

Notes on this clone: Its antigen is unknown.

Expressed TCRB transcripts got sequenced, as all isolated RNA was reverse transcribed. The table came from immunoSEQ multiplex PCR; TCRdb's copy has only in-frame clones and leaves some out. The sample carries about 620,000 clones, 15% to 18% recorded once. Losses at the gene ends were 1 base for V and 8 bases for J; bases not matched to a gene: 15. The CDR3 has 16 residues. CDR1 is SQVTM and CDR2 is ANQGSEA in the germline V gene. The sequencing sample was made of naive CD4+ T cells from blood. The V call is TRBV29-1, the J call TRBJ1-2; 8 positions agree with TRBD1. The TCR comes from a man between 18 and 35 years old in good health. CDR3 nucleotides: TGCAGCGTTGAAGTCCAAAGGGGCGACAGGGGTCGGGGCTACACCTTC. Protein sequence: CSVEVQRGDRGRGYTF.